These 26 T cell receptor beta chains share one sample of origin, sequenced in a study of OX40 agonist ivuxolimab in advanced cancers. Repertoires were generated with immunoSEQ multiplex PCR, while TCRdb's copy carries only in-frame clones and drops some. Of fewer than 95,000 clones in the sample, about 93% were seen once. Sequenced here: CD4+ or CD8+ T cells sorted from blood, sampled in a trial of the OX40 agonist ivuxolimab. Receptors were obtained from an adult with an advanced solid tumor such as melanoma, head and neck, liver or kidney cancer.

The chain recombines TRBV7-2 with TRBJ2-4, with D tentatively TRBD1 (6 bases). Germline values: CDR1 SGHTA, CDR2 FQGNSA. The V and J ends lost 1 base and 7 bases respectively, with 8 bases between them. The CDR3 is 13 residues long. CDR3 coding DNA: TGTGCCAGCAGCTTAGAAACAGGGAACATTCAGTACTTC. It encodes CASSLETGNIQYF.

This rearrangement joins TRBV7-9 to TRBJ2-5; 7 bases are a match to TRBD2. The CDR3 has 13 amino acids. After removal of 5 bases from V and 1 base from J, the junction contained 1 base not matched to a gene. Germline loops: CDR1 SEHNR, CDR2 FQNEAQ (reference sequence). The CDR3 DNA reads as TGTGCCAGCAGCCCTAGCGGCCAAGAGACCCAGTACTTC. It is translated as CASSPSGQETQYF.

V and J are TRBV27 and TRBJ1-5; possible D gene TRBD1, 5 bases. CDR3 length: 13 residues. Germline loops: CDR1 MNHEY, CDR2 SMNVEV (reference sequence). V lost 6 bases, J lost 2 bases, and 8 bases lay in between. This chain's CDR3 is CASSFRGNQPQHF. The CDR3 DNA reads TGTGCCAGCAGCTTCAGGGGCAATCAGCCCCAGCATTTT.

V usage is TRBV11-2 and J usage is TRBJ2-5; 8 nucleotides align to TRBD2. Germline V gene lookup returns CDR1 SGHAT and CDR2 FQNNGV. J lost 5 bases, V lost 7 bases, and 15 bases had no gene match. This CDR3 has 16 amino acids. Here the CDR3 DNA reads TGTGCCAGCACCCCTTCGGAGCTAGCGGGTGGGGAGACCCAGTACTTC. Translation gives CASTPSELAGGETQYF.

The CDR3 DNA sequence: TGTGCCAGCAGGTCTTATAGAGCCAATGAAAAACTGTTTTTT. Amino acid sequence: CASRSYRANEKLFF. This chain connects TRBV2 to TRBJ1-4, with D unresolved. The CDR3 consists of 14 residues. V was trimmed by 6 bases and J by 5 bases, leaving 13 bases between them. From germline, CDR1 is SNHLY and CDR2 FYNNEI.

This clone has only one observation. CDR3 sequence: CASNRGPPGSGELFF. CDR3 DNA sequence: TGTGCCAGCAACCGAGGGCCCCCCGGGTCAGGGGAGCTGTTTTTT. This sequence joins TRBV6-1 and TRBJ2-2; D might be TRBD2 (5 bases). V was pared by 7 bases and J by 8 bases, with 20 bases between. Germline lookup yields CDR1 MNHNS and CDR2 SASEGT. This CDR3 region has 15 residues.

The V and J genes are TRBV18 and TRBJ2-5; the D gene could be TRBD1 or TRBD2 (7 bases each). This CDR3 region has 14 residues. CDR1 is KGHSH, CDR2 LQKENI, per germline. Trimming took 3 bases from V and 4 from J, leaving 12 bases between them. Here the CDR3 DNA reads TGTGCCAGCTCACCTCAGGGGGGGCCAGAGACCCAGTACTTC. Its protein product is CASSPQGGPETQYF.

For the CDR3, the DNA is TGCGCCAGCAGCTTATGGGGGGCGGGCACAGATACGCAGTATTTT. It codes for CASSLWGAGTDTQYF. The chain recombines TRBV5-1 with TRBJ2-3, with D perhaps matching TRBD1 or TRBD2 (6 bases each). The germline V and J ends were trimmed by 2 bases and 1 base, with 11 bases remaining between them. Germline CDR1 and CDR2: SGHRS and YFSETQ. The CDR3 runs 15 residues.

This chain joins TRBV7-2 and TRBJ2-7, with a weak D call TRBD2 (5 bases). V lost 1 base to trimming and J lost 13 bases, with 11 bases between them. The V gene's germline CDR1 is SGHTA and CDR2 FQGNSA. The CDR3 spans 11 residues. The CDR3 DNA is TGTGCCAGCAGCTTAGTGAGCGGAAAATACTTC. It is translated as CASSLVSGKYF.

CDR3 sequence (DNA): TGCGCCAGCAGCTTGGTATTTGGCGCTGAAGCTTTCTTT. It yields the protein CASSLVFGAEAFF. The gene calls are TRBV5-1 and TRBJ1-1; D uncertain. The CDR3 contains 13 residues. Germline CDR1 SGHRS, CDR2 YFSETQ. V lost 0 bases, J lost 6 bases, and 9 bases lay in between.

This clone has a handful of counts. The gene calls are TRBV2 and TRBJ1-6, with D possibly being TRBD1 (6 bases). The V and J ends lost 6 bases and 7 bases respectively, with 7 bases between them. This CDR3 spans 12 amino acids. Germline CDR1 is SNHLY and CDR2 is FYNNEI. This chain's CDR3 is CASSTGNSPLHF. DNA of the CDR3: TGTGCCAGCAGCACAGGGAATTCACCCCTCCACTTT.

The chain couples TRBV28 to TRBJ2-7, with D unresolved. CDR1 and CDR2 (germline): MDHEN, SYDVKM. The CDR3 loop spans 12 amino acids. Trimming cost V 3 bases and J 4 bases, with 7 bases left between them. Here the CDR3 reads CASSLLLYEQYF. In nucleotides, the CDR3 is TGTGCCAGCAGTTTGCTACTATACGAGCAGTACTTC.

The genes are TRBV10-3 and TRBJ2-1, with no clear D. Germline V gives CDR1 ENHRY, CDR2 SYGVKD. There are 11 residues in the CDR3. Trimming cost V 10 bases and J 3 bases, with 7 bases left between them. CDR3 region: CATKGYNEQFF. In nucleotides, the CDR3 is TGTGCCACCAAGGGCTACAATGAGCAGTTCTTC.

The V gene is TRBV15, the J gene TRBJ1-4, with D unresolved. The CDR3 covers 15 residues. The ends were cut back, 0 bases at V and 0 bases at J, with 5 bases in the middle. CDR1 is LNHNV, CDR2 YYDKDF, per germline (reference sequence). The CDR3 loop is CATSRDQATNEKLFF. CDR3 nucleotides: TGTGCCACCAGCAGAGACCAGGCAACTAATGAAAAACTGTTTTTT.

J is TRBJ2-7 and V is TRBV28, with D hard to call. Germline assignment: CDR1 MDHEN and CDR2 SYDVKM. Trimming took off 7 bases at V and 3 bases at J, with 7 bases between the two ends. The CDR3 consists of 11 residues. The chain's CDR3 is CASTHLYEQYF. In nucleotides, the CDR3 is TGTGCCAGCACCCACCTCTACGAGCAGTACTTC. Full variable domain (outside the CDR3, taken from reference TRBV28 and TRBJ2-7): DVKVTQSSRYLVKRTGEKVFLECVQDMDHENMFWYRQDPGLGLRLIYFSYDVKMKEKGDIPEGYSVSREKKERFSLILESASTNQTSMYLCASTHLYEQYFGPGTRLTVT.

The CDR3 region has the DNA TGTGCCAGCAGCCCCTTGCGTGGCAGGGGGCTTGGAGAGACCCAGTACTTC. Its translation: CASSPLRGRGLGETQYF. The V call is TRBV11-3, the J call TRBJ2-5; 8 nucleotides align to TRBD1. J gave up 4 bases and V 5 bases, and 15 bases lay outside the gene matches. The CDR3 extends over 17 amino acids. Germline V gives CDR1 SGHNT, CDR2 YENEEA.

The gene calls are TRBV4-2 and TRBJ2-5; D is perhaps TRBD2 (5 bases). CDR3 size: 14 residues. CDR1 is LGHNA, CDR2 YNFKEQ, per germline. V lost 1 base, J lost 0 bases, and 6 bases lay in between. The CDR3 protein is CASSQVGDQETQYF. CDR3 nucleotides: TGTGCCAGCAGCCAAGTCGGGGACCAAGAGACCCAGTACTTC.

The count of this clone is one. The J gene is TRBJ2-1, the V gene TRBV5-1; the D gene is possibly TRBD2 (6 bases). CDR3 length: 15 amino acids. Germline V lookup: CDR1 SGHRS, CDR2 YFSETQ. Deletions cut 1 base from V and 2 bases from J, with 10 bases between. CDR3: CASSLSGLTYNEQFF. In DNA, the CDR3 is TGCGCCAGCAGCTTGTCGGGACTCACCTACAATGAGCAGTTCTTC. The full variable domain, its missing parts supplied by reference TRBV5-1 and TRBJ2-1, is KAGVTQTPRYLIKTRGQQVTLSCSPISGHRSVSWYQQTPGQGLQFLFEYFSETQRNKGNFPGRFSGRQFSNSRSEMNVSTLELGDSALYLCASSLSGLTYNEQFFGPGTRLTVL.

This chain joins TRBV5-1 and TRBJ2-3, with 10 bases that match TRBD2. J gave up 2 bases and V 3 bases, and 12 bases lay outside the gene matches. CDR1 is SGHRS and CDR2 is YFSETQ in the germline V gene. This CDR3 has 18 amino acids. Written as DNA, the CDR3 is TGCGCCAGCAGCTCACTAGCGGGGCGTTTTGCAACCACAGATACGCAGTATTTT. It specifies CASSSLAGRFATTDTQYF.

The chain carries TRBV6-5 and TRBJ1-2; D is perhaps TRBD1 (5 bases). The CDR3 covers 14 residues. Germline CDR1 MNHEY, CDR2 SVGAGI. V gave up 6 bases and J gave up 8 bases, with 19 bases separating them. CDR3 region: CASSPGKVVRGYTF. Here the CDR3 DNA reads TGTGCCAGCAGCCCAGGGAAGGTCGTAAGGGGCTACACCTTC.

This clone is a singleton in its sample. The CDR3: CASSEKGSRANTGELFF. The CDR3 DNA sequence: TGTGCCAGCAGTGAGAAGGGCAGCCGCGCGAACACCGGGGAGCTGTTTTTT. The chain couples TRBV6-1 to TRBJ2-2, with no clear D. Per the germline V gene, CDR1 is MNHNS and CDR2 is SASEGT. The CDR3 runs 17 residues. Trimming removed 3 bases from V and 0 bases from J, with 14 bases in between.

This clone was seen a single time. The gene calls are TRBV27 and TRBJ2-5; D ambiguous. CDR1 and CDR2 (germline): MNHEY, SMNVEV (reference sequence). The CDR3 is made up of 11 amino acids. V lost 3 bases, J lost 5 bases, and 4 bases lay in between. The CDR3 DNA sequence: TGTGCCAGCAGTTTGCGTGAGACCCAGTACTTC. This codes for CASSLRETQYF.

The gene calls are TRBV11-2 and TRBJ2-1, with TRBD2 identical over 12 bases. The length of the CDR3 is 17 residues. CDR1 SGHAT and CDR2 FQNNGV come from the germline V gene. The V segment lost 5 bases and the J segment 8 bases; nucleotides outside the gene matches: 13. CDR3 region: CASSPPFLAGGNYEQFF. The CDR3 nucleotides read TGTGCCAGCAGCCCGCCTTTCCTAGCGGGAGGGAACTATGAGCAGTTCTTC. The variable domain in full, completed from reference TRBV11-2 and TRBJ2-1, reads EAGVAQSPRYKIIEKRQSVAFWCNPISGHATLYWYQQILGQGPKLLIQFQNNGVVDDSQLPKDRFSAERLKGVDSTLKIQPAKLEDSAVYLCASSPPFLAGGNYEQFFGPGTRLTVL.

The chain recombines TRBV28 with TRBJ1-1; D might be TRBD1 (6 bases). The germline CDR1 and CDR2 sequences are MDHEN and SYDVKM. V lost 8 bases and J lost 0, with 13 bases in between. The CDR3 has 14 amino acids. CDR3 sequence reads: CASLRDNMNTEAFF. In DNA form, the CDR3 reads TGTGCCAGCCTCCGGGACAACATGAACACTGAAGCTTTCTTT.

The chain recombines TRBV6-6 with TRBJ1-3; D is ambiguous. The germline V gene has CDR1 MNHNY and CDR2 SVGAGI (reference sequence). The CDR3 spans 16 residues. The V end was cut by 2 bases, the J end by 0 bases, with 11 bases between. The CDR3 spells CASSYISLPSGNTIYF. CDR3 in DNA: TGTGCCAGCAGTTACATTTCGCTCCCCTCTGGAAACACCATATATTTT.

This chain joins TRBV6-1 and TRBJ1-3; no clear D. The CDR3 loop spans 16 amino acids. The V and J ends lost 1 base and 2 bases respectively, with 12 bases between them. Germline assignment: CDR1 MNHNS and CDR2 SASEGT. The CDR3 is CASSEVGPGPGNTIYF. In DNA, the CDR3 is TGTGCCAGCAGTGAAGTAGGACCGGGCCCTGGAAACACCATATATTTT.